This is a list of T cell receptor beta chains from one sample in a study of blood T cell repertoires in COVID-19. Clones were sequenced by immunoSEQ multiplex PCR, and TCRdb holds only the in-frame ones, with some missing. In the table there are 150,000 to 200,000 clones, about 85% of which are singletons. The sample comprised peripheral blood. The receptors here all came from a woman aged 30 to 39 with active or convalescent COVID-19. Each CDR3 is given with its conserved first and last residue.

cdr3_aa,cdr3_length,v_call
CASSVTGGAETQYF,14,TRBV7-9
CASSSYSGPTEAFF,14,TRBV11-3
CASSVGQPNTEAFF,14,TRBV9
CATSRGQAGGEQFF,14,TRBV15
CASSDPQRGSTDTQYF,16,TRBV10-1
CASSSGGTNYNEQFF,15,TRBV5-1
CASSIGTASAYNEQFF,16,TRBV19
CASSGGLAEETQYF,14,TRBV2
CASSKGKKAFF,11,TRBV19
CASSAGTGGTYEQYF,15,TRBV5-5
CASRETGAGNTIYF,14,TRBV6-4
CASSLEAGWGSYGYTF,16,TRBV5-1
CASPRGSRANTEAFF,15,TRBV18
CASSLPMGLAVTSTDTQYF,19,TRBV5-1
CSARPSYEQYF,11,TRBV20-1
CASSGLWDRGSIEAFF,16,TRBV11-2
CARPGGRGSEAFF,13,TRBV3-1/TRBV3-2
CASSLSGGMGGRPQHF,16,TRBV27
CASSPASTDALYGYTF,16,TRBV18
CASSEVPVRDYEKLFF,16,TRBV2
CASSVQGSGNTIYF,14,TRBV5-1
CASSGPQGRLIYEQYF,16,TRBV6-1
CASSSGNYGYTF,12,TRBV2
CASSPGLSPARLAGTDTQYF,20,TRBV18
CASSLAGSDQPQHF,14,TRBV27
CASSHAGKTYNSPLHF,16,TRBV3-1/TRBV3-2
CASSLYGGKGYEQYF,15,TRBV28
CASSNGLGRTDTQYF,15,TRBV2
CASSKVGLENSEQYF,15,TRBV19
CASSTGLPEQFF,12,TRBV19
CSVLFGGGGQETQYF,15,TRBV29-1
CASSFGHRGNEQFF,14,TRBV11-2
CATSPTGTTYTGELFF,16,TRBV24-1
CASSRTDAGTGELFF,15,TRBV10-1
CSVGQGLSGANVLTF,15,TRBV29-1
CASSPSYRGDTEAFF,15,TRBV11-2
CASSVYLGAANTGELFF,17,TRBV9
CASSLTTSGSGGEQFF,16,TRBV5-6
CASSRGQGDSPLHF,14,TRBV18
CASSPGTGGDYGYTF,15,TRBV18
CASSQIVAGGYTF,13,TRBV3-1/TRBV3-2
CASRDNNSPLHF,12,TRBV28
CASSQDGQYEQYF,13,TRBV3-1/TRBV3-2
CASRGLAGGRTGELFF,16,TRBV19
CASSTPGTAYNEQFF,15,TRBV25-1
CASSTRQGASYGYTF,15,TRBV5-1
CASSASSGTREQFF,14,TRBV11-2